This T cell receptor beta chain derives from a study of T cell responses to AZD1222 COVID-19 vaccine. Study-level findings and limits: Only a handful of AZD1222 recipients, roughly 6 in all, had baseline seropositivity. CD4 TCRs associated with vaccination spanned spike, dominating at 160-218 and 743-854. Females made up more of the donors, who were largely white British, and clonal diversity may have come out too low.

In regard to this clone: The antigen is not known.

The repertoire was sequenced with immunoSEQ multiplex PCR; TCRdb's copy has only in-frame clones and lacks some. The sample shows about 140,000 clones, more than 85% of them seen only once. Trimming cost V 4 bases and J 8 bases, with 18 bases left between them. The CDR3 covers 16 residues. Germline CDR1 reads SGHDN; CDR2 reads FVKESK. This chain connects TRBV14 to TRBJ1-6, with a tentative D call TRBD1 (5 bases). The receptor was isolated from an adult in good health. The starting material was peripheral blood, obtained on day 0 of MenACWY control vaccination. This chain's CDR3 is CASSPFGGFRDSPLHF. The CDR3 region has the DNA TGTGCCAGCAGCCCCTTTGGGGGGTTTCGGGATTCACCCCTCCACTTT.